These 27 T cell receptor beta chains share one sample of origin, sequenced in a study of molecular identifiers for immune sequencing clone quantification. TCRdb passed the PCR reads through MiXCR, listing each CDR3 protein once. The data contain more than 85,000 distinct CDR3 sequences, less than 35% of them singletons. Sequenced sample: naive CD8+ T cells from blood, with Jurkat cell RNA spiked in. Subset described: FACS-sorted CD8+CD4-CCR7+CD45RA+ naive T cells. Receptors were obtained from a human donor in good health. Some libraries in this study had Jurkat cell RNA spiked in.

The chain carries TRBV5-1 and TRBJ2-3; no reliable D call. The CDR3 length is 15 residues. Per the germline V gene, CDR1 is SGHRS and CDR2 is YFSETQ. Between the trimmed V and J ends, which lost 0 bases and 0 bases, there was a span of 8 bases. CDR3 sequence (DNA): TGCGCCAGCAGCTTGGGTGCAGCTAGCACAGATACGCAGTATTTT. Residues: CASSLGAASTDTQYF.

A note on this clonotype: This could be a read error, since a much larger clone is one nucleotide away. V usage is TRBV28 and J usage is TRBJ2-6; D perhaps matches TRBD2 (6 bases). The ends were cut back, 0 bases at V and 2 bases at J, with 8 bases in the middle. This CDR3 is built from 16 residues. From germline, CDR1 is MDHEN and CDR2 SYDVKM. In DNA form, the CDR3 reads TGTGCCAGCAGTTTATGGGAGGGCGCTGGGGCCAACGTCCTGACTTTC. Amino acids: CASSLWEGAGANVLTF.

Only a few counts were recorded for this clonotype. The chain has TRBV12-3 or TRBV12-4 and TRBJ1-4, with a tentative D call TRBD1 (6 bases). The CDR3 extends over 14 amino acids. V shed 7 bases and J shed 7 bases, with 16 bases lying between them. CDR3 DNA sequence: TGTGCCAGCAATACGCAGGACAGTCTTGAAAAACTGTTTTTT. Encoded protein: CASNTQDSLEKLFF.

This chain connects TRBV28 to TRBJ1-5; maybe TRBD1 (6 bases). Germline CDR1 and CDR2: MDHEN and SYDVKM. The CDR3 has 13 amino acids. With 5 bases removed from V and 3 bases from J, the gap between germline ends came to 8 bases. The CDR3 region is CASSQGNNQPQHF. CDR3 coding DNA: TGTGCCAGCAGTCAGGGGAACAATCAGCCCCAGCATTTT.

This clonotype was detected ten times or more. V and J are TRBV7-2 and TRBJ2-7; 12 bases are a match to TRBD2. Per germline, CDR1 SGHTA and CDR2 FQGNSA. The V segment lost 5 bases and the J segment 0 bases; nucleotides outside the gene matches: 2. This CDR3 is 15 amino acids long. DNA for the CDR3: TGTGCCAGCAGCCCGACTAGCGGGAGCTCCTACGAGCAGTACTTC. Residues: CASSPTSGSSYEQYF.

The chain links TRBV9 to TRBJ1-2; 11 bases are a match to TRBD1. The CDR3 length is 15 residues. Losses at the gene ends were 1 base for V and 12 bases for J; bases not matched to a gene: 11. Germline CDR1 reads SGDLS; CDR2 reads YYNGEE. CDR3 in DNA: TGTGCCAGCAGCGTAACCGGACAGGGGGCAAGGGGCCACACCTTC. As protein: CASSVTGQGARGHTF.

CDR3: CASSQSWETQYF. CDR3 nucleotide sequence: TGTGCCAGCAGCCAAAGTTGGGAGACCCAGTACTTC. The genes are TRBV14 and TRBJ2-5; D unresolved. The CDR3 spans 12 residues. Trimming took off 2 bases at V and 5 bases at J, with 6 bases between the two ends. Germline CDR1 is SGHDN and CDR2 is FVKESK.

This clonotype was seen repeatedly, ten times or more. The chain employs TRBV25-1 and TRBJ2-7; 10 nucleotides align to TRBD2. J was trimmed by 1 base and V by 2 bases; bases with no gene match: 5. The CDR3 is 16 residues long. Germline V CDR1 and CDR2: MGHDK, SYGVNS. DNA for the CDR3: TGTGCCAGCAGTGAAACTAGCGGGAACCCTTCCTACGAGCAGTACTTC. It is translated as CASSETSGNPSYEQYF.

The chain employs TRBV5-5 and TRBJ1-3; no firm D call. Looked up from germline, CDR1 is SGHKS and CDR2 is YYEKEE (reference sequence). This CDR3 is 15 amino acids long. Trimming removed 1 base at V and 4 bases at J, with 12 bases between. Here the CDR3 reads CASSLFAGRGNTIYF. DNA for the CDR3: TGTGCCAGCAGCTTGTTTGCCGGGAGAGGAAACACCATATATTTT.

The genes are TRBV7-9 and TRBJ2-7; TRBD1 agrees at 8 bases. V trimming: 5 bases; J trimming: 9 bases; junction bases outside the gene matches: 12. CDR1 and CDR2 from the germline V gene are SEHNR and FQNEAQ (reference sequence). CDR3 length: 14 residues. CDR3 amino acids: CASSTIRGPEGQYF. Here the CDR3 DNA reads TGTGCCAGCAGCACGATCAGGGGGCCTGAAGGGCAGTACTTC.

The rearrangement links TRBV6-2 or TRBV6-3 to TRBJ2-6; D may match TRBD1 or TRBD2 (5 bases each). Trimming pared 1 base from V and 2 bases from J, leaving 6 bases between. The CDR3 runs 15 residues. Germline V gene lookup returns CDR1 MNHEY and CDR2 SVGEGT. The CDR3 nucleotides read TGTGCCAGCAGTTACTGGGGACCTGGGGCCAACGTCCTGACTTTC. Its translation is CASSYWGPGANVLTF.

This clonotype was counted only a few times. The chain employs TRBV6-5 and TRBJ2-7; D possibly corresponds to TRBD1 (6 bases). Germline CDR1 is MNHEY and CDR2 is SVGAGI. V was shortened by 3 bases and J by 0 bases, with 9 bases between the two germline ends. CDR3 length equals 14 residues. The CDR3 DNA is TGTGCCAGCAGTTATAACAGGGACTCCTACGAGCAGTACTTC. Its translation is CASSYNRDSYEQYF.

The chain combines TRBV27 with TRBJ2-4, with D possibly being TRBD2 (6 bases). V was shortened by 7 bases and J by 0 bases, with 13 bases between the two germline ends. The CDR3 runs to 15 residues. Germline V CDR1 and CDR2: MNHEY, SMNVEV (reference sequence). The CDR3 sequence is CASKTHGGAKNIQYF. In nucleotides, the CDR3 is TGTGCCAGCAAAACTCACGGGGGAGCCAAAAACATTCAGTACTTC.

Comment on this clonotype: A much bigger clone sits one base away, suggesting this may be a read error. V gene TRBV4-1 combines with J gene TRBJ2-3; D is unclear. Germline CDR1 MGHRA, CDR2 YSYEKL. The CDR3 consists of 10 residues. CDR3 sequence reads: CASSQDMQYF. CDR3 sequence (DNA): TGCGCCAGCAGCCAAGATATGCAGTATTTT.

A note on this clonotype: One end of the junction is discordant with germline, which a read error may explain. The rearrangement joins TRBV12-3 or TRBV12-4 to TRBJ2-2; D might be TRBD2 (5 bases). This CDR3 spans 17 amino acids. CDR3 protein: CASSLAGRGPYTGELIF. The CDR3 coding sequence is TGTGCCAGCAGTTTAGCAGGACGCGGACCATACACCGGGGAGCTGATTTTT.

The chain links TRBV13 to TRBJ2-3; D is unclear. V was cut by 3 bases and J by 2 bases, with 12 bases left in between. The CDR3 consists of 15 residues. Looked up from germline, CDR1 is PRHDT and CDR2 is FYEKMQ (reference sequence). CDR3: CASSFVNLPTDTQYF. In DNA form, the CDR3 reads TGTGCCAGCAGCTTTGTAAACCTCCCCACAGATACGCAGTATTTT. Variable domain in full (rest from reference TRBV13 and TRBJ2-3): AAGVIQSPRHLIKEKRETATLKCYPIPRHDTVYWYQQGPGQDPQFLISFYEKMQSDKGSIPDRFSAQQFSDYHSELNMSSLELGDSALYFCASSFVNLPTDTQYFGPGTRLTVL.

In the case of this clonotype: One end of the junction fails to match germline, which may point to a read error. CDR3 coding DNA: TGTGCCAGCAGCCGGGGACAGACCTACGAGCCGTACTTC. Translation: CASSRGQTYEPYF. The genes are TRBV6-2 or TRBV6-3 and TRBJ2-7; the match to TRBD1 covers 7 bases. The CDR3 is 13 amino acids. CDR1 and CDR2 from the germline V gene are MNHEY and SVGEGT.

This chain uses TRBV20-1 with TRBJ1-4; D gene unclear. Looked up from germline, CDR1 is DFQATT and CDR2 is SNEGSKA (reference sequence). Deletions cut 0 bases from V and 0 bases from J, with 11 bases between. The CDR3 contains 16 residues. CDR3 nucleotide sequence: TGCAGTGCTAGAGATCCGGCATTTGCAACTAATGAAAAACTGTTTTTT. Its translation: CSARDPAFATNEKLFF.

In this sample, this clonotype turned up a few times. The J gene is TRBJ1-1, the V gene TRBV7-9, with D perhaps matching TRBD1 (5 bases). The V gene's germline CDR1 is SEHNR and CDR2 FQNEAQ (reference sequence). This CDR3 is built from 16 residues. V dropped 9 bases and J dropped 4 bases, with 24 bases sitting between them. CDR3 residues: CASSSLATALPTEAFF. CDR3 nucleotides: TGTGCCAGTAGTTCTCTAGCGACAGCCCTCCCCACTGAAGCTTTCTTT.

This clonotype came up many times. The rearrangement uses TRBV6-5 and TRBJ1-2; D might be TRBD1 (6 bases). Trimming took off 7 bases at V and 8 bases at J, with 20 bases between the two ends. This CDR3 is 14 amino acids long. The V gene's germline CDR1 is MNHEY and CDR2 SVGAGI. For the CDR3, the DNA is TGTGCCAGCACCTCAACAGGGAGAATTTACGGCTACACCTTC. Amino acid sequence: CASTSTGRIYGYTF.

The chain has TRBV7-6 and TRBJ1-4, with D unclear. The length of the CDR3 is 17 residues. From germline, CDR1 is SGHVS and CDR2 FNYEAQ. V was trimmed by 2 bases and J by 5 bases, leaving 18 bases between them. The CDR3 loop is CASSLPLGGPQNEKLFF. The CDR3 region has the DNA TGTGCCAGCAGCTTACCCCTGGGCGGGCCCCAGAATGAAAAACTGTTTTTT.

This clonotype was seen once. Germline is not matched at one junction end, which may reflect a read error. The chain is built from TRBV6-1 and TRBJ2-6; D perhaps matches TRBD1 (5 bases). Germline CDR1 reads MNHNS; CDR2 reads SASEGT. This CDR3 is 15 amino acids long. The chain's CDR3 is CASSEGATGANVQTF. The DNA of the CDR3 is TGTGCCAGCAGTGAAGGGGCCACTGGGGCCAACGTCCAGACTTTC.

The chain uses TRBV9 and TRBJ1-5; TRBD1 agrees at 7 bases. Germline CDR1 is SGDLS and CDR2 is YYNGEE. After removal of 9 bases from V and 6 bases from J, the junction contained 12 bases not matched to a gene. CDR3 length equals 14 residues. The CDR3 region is CANIPTGSGQPQHF. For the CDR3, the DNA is TGTGCCAACATACCGACAGGGTCGGGTCAGCCCCAGCATTTT.

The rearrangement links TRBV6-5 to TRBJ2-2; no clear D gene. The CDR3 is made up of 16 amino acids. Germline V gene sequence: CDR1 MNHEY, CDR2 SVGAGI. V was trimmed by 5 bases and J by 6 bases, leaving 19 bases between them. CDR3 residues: CASSPLTPRGAGELFF. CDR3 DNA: TGTGCCAGCAGTCCCCTCACTCCCCGTGGGGCCGGGGAGCTGTTTTTT.

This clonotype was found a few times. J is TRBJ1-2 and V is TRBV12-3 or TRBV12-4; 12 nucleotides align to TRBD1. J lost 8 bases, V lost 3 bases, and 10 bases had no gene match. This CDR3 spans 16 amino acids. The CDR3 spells CASSFKGTGGAYGYTF. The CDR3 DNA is TGTGCCAGCAGTTTTAAGGGGACAGGGGGCGCCTACGGCTACACCTTC.

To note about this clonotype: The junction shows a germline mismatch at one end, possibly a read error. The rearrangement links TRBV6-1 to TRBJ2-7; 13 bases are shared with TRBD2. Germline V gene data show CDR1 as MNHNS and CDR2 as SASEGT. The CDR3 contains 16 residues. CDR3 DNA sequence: TGTGCCAGCGACGGAATGACTAGCGGGGGGTTCTACGAGCAGAACTTC. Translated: CASDGMTSGGFYEQNF.

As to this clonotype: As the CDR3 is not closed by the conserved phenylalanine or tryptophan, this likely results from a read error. CDR3 in DNA: TGTGCCAGCAGTTTCCCTAGACAGGGTTCAGATACGCAGTATTTA. Translation gives CASSFPRQGSDTQYL. V gene TRBV12-3 or TRBV12-4 combines with J gene TRBJ2-3, with TRBD1 matching over 7 bases. The CDR3 extends over 15 amino acids. The ends lost 3 bases at V and 4 bases at J; junction bases unmatched: 7.